Listed below are T cell receptor beta chains from one sample, sequenced in a study of T cell responses to AZD1222 COVID-19 vaccine. TCRdb's copy holds only in-frame clones and misses some; the assay was immunoSEQ multiplex PCR. The sample has 110,000 or so clones; more than 80% are singletons. Sequenced here: peripheral blood, sampled on day 0 of AZD1222 vaccination. The receptors shown here come from an adult in good health. Both conserved end residues are part of each CDR3. Each record gives: V gene, J gene, CDR3 length, D gene, clone size, CDR3 protein, CDR3 DNA. The D gene is left open where the match is weak. Expanded clones get a size class; other rows say once, few or many, or leave the size out.

TRBV3-1/TRBV3-2	TRBJ2-7	13	-	-	CASSQVTTGEQYF	TGTGCCAGCAGCCAAGTAACCACCGGCGAGCAGTACTTC
TRBV2	TRBJ2-2	18	-	-	CASSPRNSLGSNTGELFF	TGTGCCAGCAGCCCCCGTAACAGTCTGGGTTCGAACACCGGGGAGCTGTTTTTT
TRBV16	TRBJ2-2	15	TRBD1	-	CASSQTQGPGGELFF	TGTGCCAGCAGCCAAACACAGGGGCCCGGCGGGGAGCTGTTTTTT
TRBV29-1	TRBJ1-2	8	-	-	CSVGSYTF	TGCAGCGTTGGTAGCTACACCTTC
TRBV19	TRBJ1-5	14	-	-	CASSIRQTNQPQHF	TGTGCCAGTAGTATACGGCAGACAAATCAGCCCCAGCATTTT
TRBV29-1	TRBJ1-2	13	-	-	CSAEESLHYGYTF	TGCAGCGCCGAAGAGTCGCTGCACTATGGCTACACCTTC
TRBV27	TRBJ1-6	15	-	-	CASSLSGTANSPLHF	TGTGCCAGCAGTTTATCCGGGACGGCAAACTCACCCCTCCACTTT
TRBV12-5	TRBJ2-1	18	TRBD1	-	CASGLTPTGKSSYNEQFF	TGTGCTAGTGGTTTGACCCCGACAGGGAAAAGCTCCTACAATGAGCAGTTCTTC
TRBV11-2	TRBJ1-3	15	TRBD1	once	CASSAKALGQDTIYF	TGTGCCAGCAGCGCCAAAGCCCTAGGACAGGACACCATATATTTT
TRBV9	TRBJ2-3	16	TRBD1	once	CASSPRTGDRTDTQYF	TGTGCCAGCAGCCCCCGGACAGGGGACCGCACAGATACGCAGTATTTT
TRBV7-6	TRBJ1-4	14	TRBD1	-	CASARTGGNEKLFF	TGTGCCAGCGCACGAACAGGGGGCAACGAAAAACTGTTTTTT
TRBV3-1/TRBV3-2	TRBJ2-3	15	-	-	CASSQSQVGADTQYF	TGTGCCAGCAGCCAGTCGCAGGTTGGGGCGGATACGCAGTATTTT
TRBV5-4	TRBJ1-2	12	-	-	CASSLGVQGYTF	TGTGCCAGCAGCTTAGGGGTGCAGGGCTACACCTTC
TRBV9	TRBJ1-1	14	TRBD1	-	CASSATGEFTEAFF	TGTGCCAGCAGCGCCACAGGGGAGTTCACTGAAGCTTTCTTT
TRBV20-1	TRBJ1-1	11	-	-	CSAVWVTEAFF	TGCAGTGCGGTTTGGGTCACTGAAGCTTTCTTT
TRBV28	TRBJ2-2	13	-	-	CASAGWDTGELFF	TGTGCCAGCGCAGGGTGGGACACCGGGGAGCTGTTTTTT
TRBV5-6	TRBJ1-3	15	-	-	CASTPQGLSGNTIYF	TGTGCCAGCACCCCGCAGGGTTTATCTGGAAACACCATATATTTT
TRBV21-1	TRBJ1-6	19	-	-	CASSKEGGFRTGEDSPLHF	TGTGCCAGCAGCAAAGAAGGGGGATTCAGGACAGGGGAGGATTCACCCCTCCACTTT
TRBV27	TRBJ1-2	15	-	-	CASSLGSGVDYGYTF	TGTGCCAGCAGTTTAGGGTCAGGGGTGGACTATGGCTACACCTTC
TRBV4-1	TRBJ2-2	17	-	-	CASSQEPAQGWAGELFF	TGCGCCAGCAGCCAAGAGCCGGCTCAGGGGTGGGCCGGGGAGCTGTTTTTT
TRBV19	TRBJ2-7	13	TRBD2	-	CASSGLAGSEQYF	TGTGCCAGTAGTGGACTAGCGGGAAGCGAGCAGTACTTC
TRBV2	TRBJ2-7	12	-	once	CASSENSYEQYF	TGTGCCAGCAGTGAAAACAGCTACGAGCAGTACTTC
TRBV6-1	TRBJ1-1	17	-	-	CASSDSTWWDMNTEAFF	TGTGCCAGCAGTGATAGTACTTGGTGGGACATGAACACTGAAGCTTTCTTT
TRBV19	TRBJ1-2	15	-	-	CASSIVHGRSYGYTF	TGTGCCAGTAGTATTGTTCATGGGAGGTCCTATGGCTACACCTTC
TRBV5-6	TRBJ2-5	14	-	-	CASSLPPPQETQYF	TGTGCCAGCAGCTTGCCTCCCCCCCAAGAGACCCAGTACTTC